What follows describes a single T cell receptor beta chain. Its cognate antigen is unknown. These data come from a study of T-cell memory formation after mild COVID-19. Study at large: Largely donor-specific sequence clusters came from a couple of donors.

Findings and limits, study-wide: SARS-CoV-2 specificity was not confirmed for second-wave clones peaking on day 37. Shrinking CD4+ clones were chiefly CM and EM; CD8+ ones were chiefly EMRA.

This CDR3 has 17 residues. V lost 7 bases, J lost 0 bases, and 12 bases stayed unmatched. Per the germline V gene, CDR1 is SEHNR and CDR2 is FQNEAQ (reference sequence). TCRdb reprocessed the 5' RACE reads via MiXCR and lists one record per CDR3 protein. The sample yields approximately 500,000 distinct CDR3 sequences, approximately 25% seen once. The V and J genes are TRBV7-9 and TRBJ2-1, with 7 bases aligning to TRBD1. This receptor was obtained from an adult woman who had mild COVID-19 (a few samples of this study predate the infection). Cell type and time point are not known. Specimen: PBMCs or a T cell subset sorted from them (not recorded which). The CDR3 region has the DNA TGTGCCAGCAACACAAAACAGGGGCTAACCTCCTACAATGAGCAGTTCTTC. Residues: CASNTKQGLTSYNEQFF.